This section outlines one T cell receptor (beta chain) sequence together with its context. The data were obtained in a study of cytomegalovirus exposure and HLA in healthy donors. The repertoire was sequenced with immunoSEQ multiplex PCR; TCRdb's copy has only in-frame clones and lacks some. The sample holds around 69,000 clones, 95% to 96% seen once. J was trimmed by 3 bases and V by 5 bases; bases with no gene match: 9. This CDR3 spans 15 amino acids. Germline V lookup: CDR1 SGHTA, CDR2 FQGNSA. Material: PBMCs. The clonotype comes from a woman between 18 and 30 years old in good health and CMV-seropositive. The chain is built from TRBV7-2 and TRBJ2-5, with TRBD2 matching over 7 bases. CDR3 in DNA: TGTGCCAGCAGCCCGGAGGGGCTAGCGGAAGAGACCCAGTACTTC. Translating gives CASSPEGLAEETQYF.